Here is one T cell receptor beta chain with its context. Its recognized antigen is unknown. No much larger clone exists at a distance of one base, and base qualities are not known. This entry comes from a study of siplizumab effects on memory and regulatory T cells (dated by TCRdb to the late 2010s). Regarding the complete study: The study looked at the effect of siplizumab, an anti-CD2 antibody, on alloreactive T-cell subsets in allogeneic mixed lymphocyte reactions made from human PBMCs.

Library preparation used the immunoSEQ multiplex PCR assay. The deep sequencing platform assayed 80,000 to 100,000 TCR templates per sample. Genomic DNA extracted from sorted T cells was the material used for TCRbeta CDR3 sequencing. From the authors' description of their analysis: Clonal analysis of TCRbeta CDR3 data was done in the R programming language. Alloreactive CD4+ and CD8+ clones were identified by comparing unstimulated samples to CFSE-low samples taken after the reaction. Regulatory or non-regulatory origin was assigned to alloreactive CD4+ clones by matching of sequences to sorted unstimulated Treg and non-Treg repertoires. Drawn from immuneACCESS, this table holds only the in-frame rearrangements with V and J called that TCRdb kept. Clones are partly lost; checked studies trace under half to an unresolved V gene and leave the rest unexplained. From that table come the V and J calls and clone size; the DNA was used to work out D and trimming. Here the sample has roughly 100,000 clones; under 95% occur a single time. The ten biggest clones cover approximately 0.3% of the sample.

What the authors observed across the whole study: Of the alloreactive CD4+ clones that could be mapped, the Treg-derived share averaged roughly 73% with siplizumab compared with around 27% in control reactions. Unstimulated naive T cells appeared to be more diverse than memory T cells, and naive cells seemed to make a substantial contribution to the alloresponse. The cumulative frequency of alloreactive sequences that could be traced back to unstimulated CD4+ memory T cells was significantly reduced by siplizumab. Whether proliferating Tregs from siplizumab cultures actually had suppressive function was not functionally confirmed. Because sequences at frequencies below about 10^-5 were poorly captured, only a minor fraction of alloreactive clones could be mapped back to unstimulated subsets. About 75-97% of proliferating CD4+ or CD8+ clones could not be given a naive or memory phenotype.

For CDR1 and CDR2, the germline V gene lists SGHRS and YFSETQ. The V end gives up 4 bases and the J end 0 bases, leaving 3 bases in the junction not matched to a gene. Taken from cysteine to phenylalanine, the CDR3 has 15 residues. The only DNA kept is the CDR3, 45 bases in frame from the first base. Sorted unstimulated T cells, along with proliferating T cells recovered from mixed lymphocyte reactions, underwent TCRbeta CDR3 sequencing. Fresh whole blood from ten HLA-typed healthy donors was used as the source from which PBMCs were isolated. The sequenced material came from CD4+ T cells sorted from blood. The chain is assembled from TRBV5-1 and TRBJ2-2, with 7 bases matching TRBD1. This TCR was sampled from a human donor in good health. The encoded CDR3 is CASSLGQTNTGELFF. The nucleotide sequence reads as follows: TGCGCCAGCAGCCTGGGACAGACGAACACCGGGGAGCTGTTTTTT.